This T cell receptor (beta chain) was captured by sequencing in a study of T cell clonality in common variable immunodeficiency. Sequenced by immunoSEQ multiplex PCR; TCRdb stores in-frame clones only, minus some. In total the sample includes 35,000 to 50,000 clones, none of them seen once. In its sample, this clone was seen many times. The CDR3 goes on 3 residues after the read ends, and that part is filled in from the germline J gene. Trimming stripped 5 bases from V and 6 bases from J, with 14 bases between. The CDR3 runs 14 residues. The germline gives CDR1 SGHTA, CDR2 FQGNSA. Sequenced material: peripheral blood mononuclear cells. This chain uses TRBV7-2 with TRBJ2-1; possibly TRBD1 for D (7 bases). This clonotype was obtained from a person aged 18-70 years in good health. CDR3 DNA, as far as it was read: TGTGCCAGCAGCCCCGGAGGGGGCTTCAATGAG. Translated, it gives CASSPGGGFNE. The CDR3 in full is CASSPGGGFNEQFF. The full variable domain, rest sourced from reference TRBV7-2 and TRBJ2-1, is GAGVSQSPSNKVTEKGKDVELRCDPISGHTALYWYRQSLGQGLEFLIYFQGNSAPDKSGLPSDRFSAERTGGSVSTLTIQRTQQEDSAVYLCASSPGGGFNEQFFGPGTRLTVL.